Sequencing of this T cell receptor (beta chain) was carried out in a study of early T cells in non-severe SARS-CoV-2 infection. In the study overall: Sequencing was performed on bulk RNA from unsorted whole blood, leaving chains unpaired.

This clonotype was counted many times. CDR3 size: 11 residues. CDR1 is MGHDK, CDR2 SYGVNS, per germline. Trimming removed 4 bases from V and 5 bases from J, with 6 bases in between. Unique molecular identifiers were affixed to single, distinct cDNA molecules. One entry per CDR3 protein results from TCRdb running MiXCR on the 5' RACE reads. Counted here are more than 80,000 distinct CDR3 sequences, approximately 15% occurring once; the ten biggest clones make up roughly 7%. The TCR comes from an adult who was a healthcare worker with PCR-confirmed SARS-CoV-2 infection or an uninfected control (not recorded which). The sequencing sample was made of whole blood. V and J are TRBV25-1 and TRBJ2-7; weak D call: TRBD2 (6 bases). CDR3 loop: CASSGGDEQYF. The CDR3 DNA sequence: TGTGCCAGCAGTGGGGGGGACGAGCAGTACTTC.